This T cell receptor (beta chain) was captured in a study of blood T cell repertoires in COVID-19. Overall study context: The study drew acute and convalescent COVID-19 samples from the United States, Italy and Spain.

Germline values: CDR1 LNHDA, CDR2 SQIVND (reference sequence). There are 15 residues in the CDR3. J gave up 9 bases and V 0 bases, and 5 bases lay outside the gene matches. Only in-frame clones appear in the TCRdb table, and some are missing; sequencing was by immunoSEQ multiplex PCR. The sample records approximately 130,000 clones, 85% to 90% being singletons. The V gene is TRBV19, the J gene TRBJ1-6; 7 nucleotides line up with TRBD1. The sequence came from a man aged 50 to 60 with acute or convalescent COVID-19. The sample comprised peripheral blood. The CDR3: CASSIDTAGGSPLHF. For the CDR3, the DNA is TGTGCCAGTAGTATAGATACGGCAGGGGGTTCACCCCTCCACTTT. The complete variable domain, with remaining parts taken from reference TRBV19 and TRBJ1-6, reads DGGITQSPKYLFRKEGQNVTLSCEQNLNHDAMYWYRQDPGQGLRLIYYSQIVNDFQKGDIAEGYSVSREKKESFPLTVTSAQKNPTAFYLCASSIDTAGGSPLHFGNGTRLTVT.